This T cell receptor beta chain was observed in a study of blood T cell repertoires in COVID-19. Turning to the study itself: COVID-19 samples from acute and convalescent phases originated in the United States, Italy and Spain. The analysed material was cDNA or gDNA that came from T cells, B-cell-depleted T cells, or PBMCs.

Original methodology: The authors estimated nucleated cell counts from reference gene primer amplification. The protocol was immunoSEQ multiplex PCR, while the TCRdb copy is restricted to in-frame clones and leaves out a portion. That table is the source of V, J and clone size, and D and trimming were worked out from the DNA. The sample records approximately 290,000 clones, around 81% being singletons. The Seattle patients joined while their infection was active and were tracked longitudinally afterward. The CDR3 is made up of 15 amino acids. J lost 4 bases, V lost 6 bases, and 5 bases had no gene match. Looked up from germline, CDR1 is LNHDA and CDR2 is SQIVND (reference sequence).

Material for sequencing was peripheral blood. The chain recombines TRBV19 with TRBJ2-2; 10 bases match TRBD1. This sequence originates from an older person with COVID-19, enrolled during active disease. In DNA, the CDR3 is TGTGCCAGTAGGCCCCGGACAGGGGGCACCGGGGAGCTGTTTTTT. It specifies CASRPRTGGTGELFF.